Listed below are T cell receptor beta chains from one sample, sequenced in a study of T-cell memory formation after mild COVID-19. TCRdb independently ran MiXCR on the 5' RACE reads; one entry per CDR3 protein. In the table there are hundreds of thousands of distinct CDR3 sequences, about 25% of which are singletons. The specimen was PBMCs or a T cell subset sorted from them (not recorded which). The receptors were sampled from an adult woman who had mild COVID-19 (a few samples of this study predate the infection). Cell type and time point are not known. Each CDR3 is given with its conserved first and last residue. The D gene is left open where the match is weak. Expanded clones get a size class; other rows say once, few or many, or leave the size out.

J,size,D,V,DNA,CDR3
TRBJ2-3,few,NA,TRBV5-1,TGCGCCAGCAGTGGAGGTCCTAGCACAGATACGCAGTATTTT,CASSGGPSTDTQYF
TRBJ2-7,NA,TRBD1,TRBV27,TGTGCCAGCAGTTTAAGCCCTTTTAGACAGGGGGATTTCGAGCAGTACTTC,CASSLSPFRQGDFEQYF
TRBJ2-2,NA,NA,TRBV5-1,TGCGCCACCTCTCCGAGGGAAGACGGGGAGCTGTTTTTT,CATSPREDGELFF
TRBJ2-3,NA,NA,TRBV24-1,TGTGCCACCAGTTTAGCGAGTGCGCAGTATTTT,CATSLASAQYF
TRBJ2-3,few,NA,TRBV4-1,TGCGCCAGCAGCCATGCTTACCACAGGGATCCCACAGATACGCAGTATTTT,CASSHAYHRDPTDTQYF
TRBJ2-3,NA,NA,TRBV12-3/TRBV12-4,TGTGCCAGCAGTTGGGGAAATACGCAGTATTTT,CASSWGNTQYF
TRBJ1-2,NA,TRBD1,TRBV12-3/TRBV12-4,TGTGCCAGCAGGACAGGGTGGTATGGCTACACCTTC,CASRTGWYGYTF
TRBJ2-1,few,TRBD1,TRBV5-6,TGTGCCAGCAGCTTGTGGGACAGGGCTTACAATGAGCAGTTCTTC,CASSLWDRAYNEQFF
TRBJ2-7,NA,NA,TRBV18,TGTGCCAGCTCACCGAGGTTAGACTACGAGCAGTACTTC,CASSPRLDYEQYF
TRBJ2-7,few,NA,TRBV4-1,TGCGCCAGCAGCCAACCGGGACGTCGGGTTTACGAGCAGTACTTC,CASSQPGRRVYEQYF
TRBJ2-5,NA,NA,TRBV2,TGTGCCAGCAGTGAAAGGATGGGCAGGACGATTGAGACCCAGTACTTC,CASSERMGRTIETQYF
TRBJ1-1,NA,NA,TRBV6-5,TGTGCCAGCAGTTATGGGGGGGGGGTAAGCACTGAAGCTTTCTTT,CASSYGGGVSTEAFF
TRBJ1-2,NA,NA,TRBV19,TGTGCCAGTAGTACGCCCGGGACGGCTAACTATGGCTACACCTTC,CASSTPGTANYGYTF
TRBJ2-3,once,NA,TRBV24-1,TGTGCCACCAGTCTTGGGTCCAAGCCTAGCACAGATACGCAGTATTTT,CATSLGSKPSTDTQYF
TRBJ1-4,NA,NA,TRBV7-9,TGTGCCAGCAGCTTAGGATCGGATGGGAATAATGAAAAACTGTTTTTT,CASSLGSDGNNEKLFF
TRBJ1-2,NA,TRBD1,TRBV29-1,TGCAGCGCCCGAGAAGACAGGGCAAATAACTATGGCTACACCTTC,CSAREDRANNYGYTF
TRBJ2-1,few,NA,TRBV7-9,TGTGCCAGCAGCCCTAGAGACCGTGTAGGGGGCAATGAGCAGTTCTTC,CASSPRDRVGGNEQFF
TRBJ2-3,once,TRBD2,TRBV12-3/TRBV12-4,TGTGCCAGCAGTTTATTAGCGGGAAACGCAGATACGCAGTATTTT,CASSLLAGNADTQYF
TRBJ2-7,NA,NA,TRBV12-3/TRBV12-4,TGTGCCAGCAGCTCTGAACCGGGGTCCTACGAGCAGTACTTC,CASSSEPGSYEQYF
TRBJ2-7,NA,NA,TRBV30,TGTGCCTGGATCGACCGGGGAAACTACGAGCAGTACTTC,CAWIDRGNYEQYF
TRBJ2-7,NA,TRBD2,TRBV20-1,TGCAGTGCTAGAGTCGGGACTAGCGGCACCTACGAGCAGTACTTC,CSARVGTSGTYEQYF
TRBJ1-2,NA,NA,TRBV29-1,TGCAGCGGGCAACAAGGGAATGGCTACACCTTC,CSGQQGNGYTF
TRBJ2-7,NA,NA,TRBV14,TGTGCCAGCAGCCAACTAGACAAGTCTCCCCACGAGCAGTACTTC,CASSQLDKSPHEQYF
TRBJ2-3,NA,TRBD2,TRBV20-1,TGCAGTGCTAGAGATCGGGTCGGGCTAGCGGGAGGGCCTCAAGATACGCAGTATTTT,CSARDRVGLAGGPQDTQYF
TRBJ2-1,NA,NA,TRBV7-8,TGTGCCAGCAGCCAGAGGGACCTCTACAATGAGCAGTTCTTC,CASSQRDLYNEQFF
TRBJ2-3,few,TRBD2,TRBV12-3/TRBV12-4,TGTGCCAGCAGACCCGTGCTAGCGGACACGCAGTATTTT,CASRPVLADTQYF
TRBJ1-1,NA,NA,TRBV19,TGTGCCAGTAGTATGAACGCCCCAGGGGTATCGGACACTGAAGCTTTCTTT,CASSMNAPGVSDTEAFF
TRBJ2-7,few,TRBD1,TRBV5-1,TGCGCCAGCAGCTTGACCGGACAGGTCCCCTACGAGCAGTACTTC,CASSLTGQVPYEQYF
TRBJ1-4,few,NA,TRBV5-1,TGCGCCAGCACCACCGGGGCGGATGAAAAACTGTTTTTT,CASTTGADEKLFF
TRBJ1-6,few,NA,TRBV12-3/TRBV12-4,TGTGCCAGCAGATATGTAGGGAATTCACCCCTCCACTTT,CASRYVGNSPLHF
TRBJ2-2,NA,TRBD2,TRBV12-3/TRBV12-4,TGTGCCAGCAGTTTAGGACTAGCGGGAGGGCCCACCGGGGAGCTGTTTTTT,CASSLGLAGGPTGELFF
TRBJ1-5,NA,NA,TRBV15,TGTGCCACCAGCTCCGGAGGGTGGTCAGGGGTAGGCAATCAGCCCCAGCATTTT,CATSSGGWSGVGNQPQHF
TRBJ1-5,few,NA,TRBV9,TGTGCCAGCAGCGTAGAAGGGGGGATCAATCAGCCCCAGCATTTT,CASSVEGGINQPQHF
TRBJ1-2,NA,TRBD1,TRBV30,TGTGCCCGTACAGGGGGCGCGGTTGGCTACACCTTC,CARTGGAVGYTF
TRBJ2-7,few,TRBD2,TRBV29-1,TGCAGCGTTGAAGGCGCGGGAGGGCACTACGAGCAGTACTTC,CSVEGAGGHYEQYF
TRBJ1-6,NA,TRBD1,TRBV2,TGTGCCAGCGGGGACAGCCGTGGTTCACCCCTCCACTTT,CASGDSRGSPLHF
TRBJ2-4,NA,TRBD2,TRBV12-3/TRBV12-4,TGTGCCAGCGCCGCTAGCGGGGCCTTAGCCAAAAACATTCAGTACTTC,CASAASGALAKNIQYF
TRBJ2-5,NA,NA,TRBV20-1,TGCAGTGCTAGAGATAGGCTAGCGACGCCGGACGGGACCCAGTACTTC,CSARDRLATPDGTQYF
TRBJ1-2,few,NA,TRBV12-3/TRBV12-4,TGTGCCACCCGGGCGCAGGGCAACTATGGCTACACCTTC,CATRAQGNYGYTF
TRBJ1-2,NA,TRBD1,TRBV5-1,TGCGCCAGCAGCTTGGGGGACAGCGCCGACTATGGCTACACCTTC,CASSLGDSADYGYTF
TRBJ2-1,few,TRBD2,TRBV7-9,TGTGCCAGCAGCCTGACGGGGGGTGAGCAGTTCTTC,CASSLTGGEQFF
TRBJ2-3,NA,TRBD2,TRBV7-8,TGTGCCAGCAGTCCAAGCGGGGGGAGTTCACCTAGCACAGATACGCAGTATTTT,CASSPSGGSSPSTDTQYF
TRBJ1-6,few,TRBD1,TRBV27,TGTGCCAGCAGTTTCGCCTCTGGACAGGGGGCGCCTCTCCTCCACTTT,CASSFASGQGAPLLHF
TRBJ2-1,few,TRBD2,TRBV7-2,TGTGCCAGCAGCTCCGGGACTATCCCCCGAGGGACGCAGTTCTTC,CASSSGTIPRGTQFF
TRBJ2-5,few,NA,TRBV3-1,TGTGCCAGCAGCCAAGAGTACTTGCTGTACCAAGAGACCCAGTACTTC,CASSQEYLLYQETQYF
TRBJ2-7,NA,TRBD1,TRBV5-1,TGCGCCAGCAGCTCATATTCCGGACAGGGGGAAGACCAGTACTTC,CASSSYSGQGEDQYF